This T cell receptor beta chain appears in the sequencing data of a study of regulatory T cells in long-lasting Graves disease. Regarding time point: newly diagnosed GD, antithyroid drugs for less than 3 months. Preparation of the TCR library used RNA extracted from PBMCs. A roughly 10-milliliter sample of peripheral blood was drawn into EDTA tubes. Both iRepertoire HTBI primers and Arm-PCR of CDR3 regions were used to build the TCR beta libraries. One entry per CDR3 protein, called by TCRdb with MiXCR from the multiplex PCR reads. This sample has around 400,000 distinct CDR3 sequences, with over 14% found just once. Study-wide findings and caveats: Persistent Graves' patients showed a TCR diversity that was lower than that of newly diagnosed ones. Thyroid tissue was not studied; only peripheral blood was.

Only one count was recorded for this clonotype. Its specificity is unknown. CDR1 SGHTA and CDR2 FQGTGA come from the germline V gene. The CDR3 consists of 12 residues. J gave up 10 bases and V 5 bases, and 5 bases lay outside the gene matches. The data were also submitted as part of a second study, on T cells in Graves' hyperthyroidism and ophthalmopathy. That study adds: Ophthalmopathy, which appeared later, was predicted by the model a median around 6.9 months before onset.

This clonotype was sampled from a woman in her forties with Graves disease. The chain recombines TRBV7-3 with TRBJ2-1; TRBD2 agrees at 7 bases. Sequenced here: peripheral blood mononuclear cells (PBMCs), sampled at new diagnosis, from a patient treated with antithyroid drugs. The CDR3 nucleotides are TGTGCCAGCAGCCATAGCGGGTCGGAGCAGTTCTTC. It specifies CASSHSGSEQFF.